The 12 T cell receptor beta chains reported below all come from one sample, sequenced in a study of T cell responses to AZD1222 COVID-19 vaccine. Here immunoSEQ multiplex PCR was the method, and the copy in TCRdb shows in-frame clones only, minus some. The table includes some 99,000 clones, around nine tenths detected once. The sample was peripheral blood, taken 28 days after the second AZD1222 dose. These receptors were obtained from an adult who received the AZD1222 COVID-19 vaccine.

J is TRBJ2-1 and V is TRBV9; the match to TRBD2 covers 12 bases. Germline assignment: CDR1 SGDLS and CDR2 YYNGEE. This CDR3 is built from 19 residues. V shed 3 bases and J 0 bases; nucleotides not matched to a gene: 10. The CDR3 DNA sequence: TGTGCCAGCAGCGACCCTCGGACTAGCGGGATAAGCTCCTACAATGAGCAGTTCTTC. Protein product: CASSDPRTSGISSYNEQFF.

This chain uses TRBV11-3 with TRBJ2-2; TRBD2 matches 7 bases. The trim removed 2 bases at V and 5 bases at J, leaving 11 bases unmatched. The germline gives CDR1 SGHNT, CDR2 YENEEA. The length of the CDR3 is 17 residues. The CDR3 DNA reads as TGTGCCAGCAGCTTATACGGGGGAGGGCCCCGAACCGGGGAGCTGTTTTTT. Amino acid sequence: CASSLYGGGPRTGELFF.

The chain is built from TRBV25-1 and TRBJ2-4; tentatively, D is TRBD1 (6 bases). In germline, CDR1 is MGHDK, CDR2 SYGVNS. CDR3 size: 14 residues. Trimming removed 0 bases from V and 8 bases from J, with 11 bases in between. Here the CDR3 DNA reads TGTGCCAGCAGTGAATATCAGGGGTCGGACATTCAGTACTTC. This codes for CASSEYQGSDIQYF.

This clone is a singleton in its sample. The rearrangement joins TRBV30 to TRBJ2-7; 9 bases are shared with TRBD1. V shed 4 bases and J 2 bases; nucleotides not matched to a gene: 12. The CDR3 consists of 16 residues. The germline CDR1 and CDR2 sequences are GTSNPN and SVGIG (reference sequence). Here the CDR3 DNA reads TGTGCCTGGACACCGGGACAGGGAGTCCGAACCTACGAGCAGTACTTC. It yields the protein CAWTPGQGVRTYEQYF.

The chain links TRBV6-5 to TRBJ1-2; TRBD1 aligns across 7 bases. With 7 bases clipped from V and 8 bases from J, the junction kept 7 bases outside the gene matches. The CDR3 is made up of 12 amino acids. The germline gives CDR1 MNHEY, CDR2 SVGAGI. CDR3: CASMGQSGGYTF. The CDR3 nucleotides are TGTGCCAGCATGGGACAGTCCGGCGGCTACACCTTC.

The rearrangement joins TRBV7-2 to TRBJ1-2, with 11 positions matching TRBD1. Germline lookup yields CDR1 SGHTA and CDR2 FQGNSA. V shed 4 bases and J 8 bases; nucleotides not matched to a gene: 9. The CDR3 sequence is 15 residues long. The CDR3 protein is CASSSTGQGATGYTF. CDR3 nucleotides: TGTGCCAGCAGCTCAACCGGACAGGGGGCGACCGGCTACACCTTC. Full variable domain (rest looked up from reference TRBV7-2 and TRBJ1-2): GAGVSQSPSNKVTEKGKDVELRCDPISGHTALYWYRQSLGQGLEFLIYFQGNSAPDKSGLPSDRFSAERTGGSVSTLTIQRTQQEDSAVYLCASSSTGQGATGYTFGSGTRLTVV.

The rearrangement links TRBV5-5 to TRBJ2-3; maybe TRBD2 (5 bases). This CDR3 spans 16 amino acids. Trimming removed 3 bases at V and 0 bases at J, with 14 bases between. Germline loops: CDR1 SGHKS, CDR2 YYEKEE (reference sequence). Here the CDR3 DNA reads TGTGCCAGCAGCTCCGGCCAGCGGTCTAGCACAGATACGCAGTATTTT. Translating gives CASSSGQRSSTDTQYF.

The chain is built from TRBV25-1 and TRBJ1-2; D remains ambiguous. Trimming pared 4 bases from V and 0 bases from J, leaving 6 bases between. Looked up from germline, CDR1 is MGHDK and CDR2 is SYGVNS. CDR3 length equals 13 residues. This chain's CDR3 is CASSGAANYGYTF. In DNA form, the CDR3 reads TGTGCCAGCAGTGGGGCAGCTAACTATGGCTACACCTTC.

The rearrangement links TRBV7-9 to TRBJ1-2, with D maybe TRBD1 (6 bases). The CDR3 sequence is 15 residues long. Trimming stripped 4 bases from V and 3 bases from J, with 15 bases between. The germline V gene encodes CDR1 SEHNR and CDR2 FQNEAQ (reference sequence). This CDR3 reads CASSSTGGGYYGYTF. The CDR3 region has the DNA TGTGCCAGCAGCTCCACCGGTGGGGGCTACTATGGCTACACCTTC.

This rearrangement joins TRBV11-2 to TRBJ2-7, with TRBD2 identical over 7 bases. This CDR3 region has 13 residues. V shed 3 bases and J 3 bases; nucleotides not matched to a gene: 2. Germline CDR1 and CDR2: SGHAT and FQNNGV. This chain's CDR3 is CASSFSGGYEQYF. DNA of the CDR3: TGTGCCAGCAGCTTTTCGGGAGGCTACGAGCAGTACTTC. Drawing the rest from reference TRBV11-2 and TRBJ2-7, the complete variable domain is EAGVAQSPRYKIIEKRQSVAFWCNPISGHATLYWYQQILGQGPKLLIQFQNNGVVDDSQLPKDRFSAERLKGVDSTLKIQPAKLEDSAVYLCASSFSGGYEQYFGPGTRLTVT.

This clone was seen more than once but under ten times. The chain employs TRBV28 and TRBJ2-7; D possibly corresponds to TRBD2 (5 bases). CDR1 and CDR2 from the germline V gene are MDHEN and SYDVKM. The CDR3 length is 13 residues. Trimming took 7 bases from V and 2 from J, leaving 12 bases between them. The CDR3, as DNA: TGTGCCAGCACCCTCCCCGGGACCTACGAGCAGTACTTC. Translating it yields CASTLPGTYEQYF.

This chain uses TRBV28 with TRBJ1-2, with D maybe TRBD1 (5 bases). Trimming took 5 bases from V and 4 from J, leaving 20 bases between them. The CDR3 is 16 amino acids. The germline gives CDR1 MDHEN, CDR2 SYDVKM. DNA for the CDR3: TGTGCCAGCAGTGCCCCGGGGCCCCTCGAGGGCTATGGCTACACCTTC. Residues: CASSAPGPLEGYGYTF.